Listed here is a single T cell receptor (beta chain). The CDR3 loop spans 15 amino acids. V dropped 2 bases and J dropped 2 bases, with 12 bases sitting between them. Germline CDR1 reads MGHRA; CDR2 reads YSYEKL. The source of the sample is a study of technical replicates of blood from four donors. Profiling relied on immunoSEQ multiplex PCR, and the TCRdb table lists in-frame clones only, not all of them. The table has approximately 70,000 clones, about 95% seen once. The J gene is TRBJ1-2, the V gene TRBV4-1; D perhaps matches TRBD1 (6 bases). Sequencing input: T cells isolated from PBMCs. This TCR derives from a human donor in good health. CDR3 DNA: TGCGCCAGCAGCCAATTCGGGGGGGCAAACTATGGCTACACCTTC. Encoded protein: CASSQFGGANYGYTF.